These 4 T cell receptor beta chains share one sample of origin, sequenced in a study of blood T cell repertoires in COVID-19. Sequencing was performed with immunoSEQ multiplex PCR; in TCRdb, only in-frame clones are kept and a portion is missing. The sample includes 300,000 to 400,000 clones, roughly 91% of them seen just once. Sequenced: peripheral blood. The receptors were sampled from a man aged 50-59 years with active or convalescent COVID-19.

This clone was observed a single time. DNA for the CDR3: TGTGCCTGGAGGGGACAGTATAATGAAAAACTGTTTTTT. As protein: CAWRGQYNEKLFF. V gene TRBV30 combines with J gene TRBJ1-4, with 7 positions matching TRBD1. V was pared by 3 bases and J by 4 bases, with 2 bases of the junction left unmatched. This CDR3 has 13 amino acids. Germline V lookup: CDR1 GTSNPN, CDR2 SVGIG (reference sequence).

This chain connects TRBV29-1 to TRBJ1-1; D perhaps matches TRBD1 (5 bases). Germline V lookup: CDR1 SQVTM, CDR2 ANQGSEA. Trimming pared 5 bases from V and 3 bases from J, leaving 16 bases between. The CDR3 has 14 residues. The CDR3 region is CSVCRAGMDTEAFF. Here the CDR3 DNA reads TGCAGCGTTTGCCGGGCAGGGATGGACACTGAAGCTTTCTTT.

The V and J genes are TRBV9 and TRBJ1-2, with D possibly TRBD1 on 5 matching bases. Germline V CDR1 and CDR2: SGDLS, YYNGEE. This CDR3 has 17 residues. V shed 4 bases and J shed 2 bases, with 21 bases lying between them. CDR3 sequence (DNA): TGTGCCAGCAGCACCACCGTCGGGGGGTTGAAGAACTATGGCTACACCTTC. It codes for CASSTTVGGLKNYGYTF.

The J gene is TRBJ1-6, the V gene TRBV9; TRBD1 matches at 8 bases. There are 16 residues in the CDR3. In germline, CDR1 is SGDLS, CDR2 YYNGEE. The ends lost 7 bases at V and 7 bases at J; junction bases unmatched: 13. The CDR3 nucleotides are TGTGCCAGCGCCCAGGCGCCCGGACAGGGAAATTCACCCCTCCACTTT. This gives the protein CASAQAPGQGNSPLHF. The full variable domain, in which reference TRBV9 and TRBJ1-6 provide the parts outside the CDR3, is DSGVTQTPKHLITATGQRVTLRCSPRSGDLSVYWYQQSLDQGLQFLIQYYNGEERAKGNILERFSAQQFPDLHSELNLSSLELGDSALYFCASAQAPGQGNSPLHFGNGTRLTVT.